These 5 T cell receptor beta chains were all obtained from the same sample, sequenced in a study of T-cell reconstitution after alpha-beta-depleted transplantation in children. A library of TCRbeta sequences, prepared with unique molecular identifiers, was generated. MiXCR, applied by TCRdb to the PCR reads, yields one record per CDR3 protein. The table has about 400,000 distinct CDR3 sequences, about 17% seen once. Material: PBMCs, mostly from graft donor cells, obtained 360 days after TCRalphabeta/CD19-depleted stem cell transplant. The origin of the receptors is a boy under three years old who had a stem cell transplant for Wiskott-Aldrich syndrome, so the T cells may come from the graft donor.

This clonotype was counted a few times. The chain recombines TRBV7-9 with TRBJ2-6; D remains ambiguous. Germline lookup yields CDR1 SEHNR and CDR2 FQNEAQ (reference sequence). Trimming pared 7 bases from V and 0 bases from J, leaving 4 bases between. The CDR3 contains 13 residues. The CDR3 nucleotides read TGTGCCAGCACCATCTCTGGGGCCAACGTCCTGACTTTC. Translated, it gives CASTISGANVLTF.

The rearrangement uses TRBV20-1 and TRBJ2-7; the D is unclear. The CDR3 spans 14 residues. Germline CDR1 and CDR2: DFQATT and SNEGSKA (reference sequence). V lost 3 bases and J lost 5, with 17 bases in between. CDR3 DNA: TGCAGTGCTAGGGTCAGCTTGGGCCCGAACGAGCAGTACTTC. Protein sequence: CSARVSLGPNEQYF.

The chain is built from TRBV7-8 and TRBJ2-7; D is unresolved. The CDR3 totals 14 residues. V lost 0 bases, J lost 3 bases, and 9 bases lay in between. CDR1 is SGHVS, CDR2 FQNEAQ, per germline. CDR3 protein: CASSLAPVLYEQYF. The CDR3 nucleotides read TGTGCCAGCAGCTTAGCGCCAGTACTCTACGAGCAGTACTTC. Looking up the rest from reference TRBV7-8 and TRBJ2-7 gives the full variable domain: GAGVSQSPRYKVAKRGQDVALRCDPISGHVSLFWYQQALGQGPEFLTYFQNEAQLDKSGLPSDRFFAERPEGSVSTLKIQRTQQEDSAVYLCASSLAPVLYEQYFGPGTRLTVT.

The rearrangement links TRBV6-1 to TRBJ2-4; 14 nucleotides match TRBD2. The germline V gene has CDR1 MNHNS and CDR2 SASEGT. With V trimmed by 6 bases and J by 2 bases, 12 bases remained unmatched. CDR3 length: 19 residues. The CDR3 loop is CASSKTSGGAKRTKNIQYF. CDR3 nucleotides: TGTGCCAGCAGCAAGACTAGCGGGGGGGCGAAAAGAACCAAAAACATTCAGTACTTC.

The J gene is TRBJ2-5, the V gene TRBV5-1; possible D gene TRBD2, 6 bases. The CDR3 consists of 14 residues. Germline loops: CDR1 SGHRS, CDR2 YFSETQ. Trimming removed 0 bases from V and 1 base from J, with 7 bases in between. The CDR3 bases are TGCGCCAGCAGCTTGGGGACTATCCAAGAGACCCAGTACTTC. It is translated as CASSLGTIQETQYF.